The 10 T cell receptor beta chains in this list originate from one sample, sequenced in a study of blood T cell repertoires in COVID-19. Generated by immunoSEQ multiplex PCR, the TCRdb table keeps only in-frame clones and is missing some. The sample yields hundreds of thousands of clones, about nine tenths seen once. The sample comprised PBMCs or T cells enriched from blood (not recorded which). These TCRs come from a woman aged 18-30 years who had recovered from COVID-19.

The chain links TRBV7-9 to TRBJ2-2; 12 bases map to TRBD2. Germline lookup yields CDR1 SEHNR and CDR2 FQNEAQ (reference sequence). V shed 5 bases, J shed 2 bases, and the junction held 6 bases outside the gene matches. The CDR3 length is 17 residues. The CDR3 region has the DNA TGTGCCAGCAGCCTCCTAGCGGGAGGGCCCAACACCGGGGAGCTGTTTTTT. Translated: CASSLLAGGPNTGELFF.

The chain carries TRBV28 and TRBJ1-5, with TRBD1 identical over 7 bases. V dropped 5 bases and J dropped 7; count of bases not matched to a gene: 5. This CDR3 is 13 amino acids long. Germline V gene lookup returns CDR1 MDHEN and CDR2 SYDVKM. For the CDR3, the DNA is TGTGCCAGCAGTACAGGGGTAGGGCAGCCCCAGCATTTT. It specifies CASSTGVGQPQHF.

The chain is built from TRBV19 and TRBJ1-1; D not certain. Germline CDR1 reads LNHDA; CDR2 reads SQIVND (reference sequence). Trimming took 6 bases from V and 11 from J, leaving 19 bases between them. The CDR3 totals 13 residues. Here the CDR3 reads CASRISLGRRAFF. In nucleotides, the CDR3 is TGTGCCAGTAGGATATCTTTGGGGAGACGGGCTTTCTTT.

The rearrangement joins TRBV4-1 to TRBJ2-7; D may be TRBD1 (6 bases). The V and J ends lost 2 bases and 1 base respectively, with 12 bases between them. There are 15 residues in the CDR3. Germline CDR1 is MGHRA and CDR2 is YSYEKL. The CDR3 is CASSQRGILSYEQYF. CDR3 DNA sequence: TGCGCCAGCAGCCAAAGGGGGATTCTTTCCTACGAGCAGTACTTC.

The chain has TRBV7-8 and TRBJ2-3, with D possibly matching TRBD2 (5 bases). This CDR3 is built from 14 residues. CDR1 and CDR2 (germline): SGHVS, FQNEAQ. V shed 4 bases and J shed 2 bases, with 10 bases lying between them. CDR3 loop: CASSSRTDTDTQYF. In DNA, the CDR3 is TGTGCCAGCAGCTCCCGGACTGACACAGATACGCAGTATTTT.

For this clone: At one of its ends the junction is not consistent with the germline gene, which may arise from a read error. V gene TRBV3-1 (or the pseudogene TRBV3-2) combines with J gene TRBJ1-2; the D is unclear. This CDR3 region has 16 residues. Germline CDR1 LGHDT, CDR2 YNNKEL (reference sequence). In DNA, the CDR3 is TGTGCCAGCAGCCCACAAGGTGCGGCGGCCATCTATGGCCACACCTTC. Its translation is CASSPQGAAAIYGHTF.

This sequence joins TRBV18 and TRBJ1-1; a possible D gene is TRBD1 (6 bases). Trimming stripped 3 bases from V and 4 bases from J, with 12 bases between. The germline gives CDR1 KGHSH, CDR2 LQKENI. The CDR3 is 14 residues long. This CDR3 reads CASSPTGWGTEAFF. The CDR3 DNA reads TGTGCCAGCTCACCCACAGGGTGGGGCACTGAAGCTTTCTTT.

The CDR3 is CASSPGQGGREQYF. In nucleotides, the CDR3 is TGCGCCAGCAGCCCCGGGCAGGGGGGCAGGGAGCAGTACTTC. V is TRBV4-1 and J is TRBJ2-7; D is perhaps TRBD1 (7 bases). V was cut by 4 bases and J by 7 bases, with 17 bases left in between. From germline, CDR1 is MGHRA and CDR2 YSYEKL. The CDR3 runs to 14 residues.

The chain couples TRBV25-1 to TRBJ1-2; 9 bases match TRBD1. CDR1 and CDR2 from the germline V gene are MGHDK and SYGVNS. This CDR3 comprises 15 residues. V trimming: 2 bases; J trimming: 4 bases; junction bases outside the gene matches: 5. DNA of the CDR3: TGTGCCAGCAGTGAAGGGACAGGGTGGGCCTATGGCTACACCTTC. Its protein product is CASSEGTGWAYGYTF.

V gene TRBV15 combines with J gene TRBJ2-3, with 7 bases fitting TRBD2. V lost 2 bases and J lost 4; bases outside the gene matches: 9. This CDR3 has 16 amino acids. CDR1 and CDR2 from the germline V gene are LNHNV and YYDKDF (reference sequence). The CDR3 loop reads CATSRYGTSGADTQYF. The CDR3 bases are TGTGCCACCAGCAGATATGGGACCAGCGGGGCAGATACGCAGTATTTT.